The 10 T cell receptor beta chains below come from one sample, sequenced in a study of PD-1 blockade in mismatch repair-deficient tumors. Method: immunoSEQ multiplex PCR; TCRdb's copy keeps in-frame clones and lacks some. The sample contains about 49,000 clones, 77% of which appear only once. The material sequenced was PBMCs, taken before pembrolizumab treatment. The source is an adult with mismatch repair-deficient cancer.

This sequence joins TRBV29-1 and TRBJ2-7; D ambiguous. Trimming stripped 7 bases from V and 5 bases from J, with 12 bases between. Germline-derived CDR1 and CDR2 are SQVTM and ANQGSEA. This CDR3 contains 11 residues. CDR3 in amino acids: CSAKYLDEQYF. DNA for the CDR3: TGCAGCGCCAAGTACCTGGACGAGCAGTACTTC.

This clone came up a few times. This sequence joins TRBV20-1 and TRBJ1-2; D is unclear. From germline, CDR1 is DFQATT and CDR2 SNEGSKA (reference sequence). V shed 6 bases and J shed 2 bases, with 7 bases lying between them. The CDR3 runs to 11 residues. CDR3 DNA sequence: TGCAGTGCGGCCAAGAACTATGGCTACACCTTC. Translation: CSAAKNYGYTF.

This chain links TRBV5-1 with TRBJ1-1, with D perhaps TRBD1 (6 bases). Trimming cost V 2 bases and J 0 bases, with 8 bases left between them. The germline gives CDR1 SGHRS, CDR2 YFSETQ. This CDR3 has 14 amino acids. Here the CDR3 reads CASSFDRLNTEAFF. The CDR3 region has the DNA TGCGCCAGCAGCTTCGACAGGTTGAACACTGAAGCTTTCTTT.

This clone was observed a few times. The chain's CDR3 is CASSEGRNTEAFF. In DNA, the CDR3 is TGTGCCAGCAGTGAGGGAAGGAACACTGAAGCTTTCTTT. The V call is TRBV11-2, the J call TRBJ1-1; no clear D. The CDR3 spans 13 residues. V lost 6 bases to trimming and J lost 1 base, with 9 bases between them. Per the germline V gene, CDR1 is SGHAT and CDR2 is FQNNGV.

The rearrangement uses TRBV5-6 and TRBJ2-5; the D is unclear. The CDR3 is made up of 15 amino acids. Per the germline V gene, CDR1 is SGHDT and CDR2 is YYEEEE. V was pared by 4 bases and J by 2 bases, with 15 bases between. DNA of the CDR3: TGTGCCAGCAGCCCCCTGGCGGACGAACAAGAGACCCAGTACTTC. Translation gives CASSPLADEQETQYF.

The chain combines TRBV11-1 with TRBJ1-5, with D perhaps TRBD1 (6 bases). The CDR3 contains 14 residues. In germline, CDR1 is SGHAT, CDR2 FQDESV (reference sequence). The V gene lost 5 bases and the J gene lost 7 bases, with 15 bases spanning the gap. For the CDR3, the DNA is TGTGCCAGCAGCCAAACAGGGTCGGGACAGCCCCAGCATTTT. Translation: CASSQTGSGQPQHF.

CDR3 coding DNA: TGTGCCAGCAGCTATCGGGACTCCCATACGCAGTATTTT. Its translation is CASSYRDSHTQYF. This chain joins TRBV7-3 and TRBJ2-3; D may be TRBD2 (6 bases). The V end was cut by 4 bases, the J end by 7 bases, with 12 bases between. CDR3 length equals 13 residues. The germline V gene has CDR1 SGHTA and CDR2 FQGTGA.

V is TRBV30 and J is TRBJ1-2; D not resolved. V lost 4 bases and J lost 5, with 5 bases in between. Per the germline V gene, CDR1 is GTSNPN and CDR2 is SVGIG (reference sequence). The CDR3 runs to 10 residues. CDR3 DNA: TGTGCCTGGAAACGATATGGCTACACCTTC. Residues: CAWKRYGYTF.

The chain is built from TRBV7-8 and TRBJ1-4; 12 bases map to TRBD1. The CDR3 totals 18 residues. Losses at the gene ends were 1 base for V and 7 bases for J; bases not matched to a gene: 10. CDR1 and CDR2 from the germline V gene are SGHVS and FQNEAQ. CDR3 protein: CASSLVLGQGAASEKLFF. The DNA of the CDR3 is TGTGCCAGCAGCTTAGTTTTGGGACAGGGGGCGGCGAGTGAAAAACTGTTTTTT.

V gene TRBV7-6 combines with J gene TRBJ2-5; tentatively, D is TRBD1 or TRBD2 (5 bases each). CDR1 SGHVS and CDR2 FNYEAQ come from the germline V gene. V lost 10 bases and J lost 10, with 22 bases in between. There are 13 residues in the CDR3. CDR3 in DNA: TGTGCCACTCTCCGGGACCCAGCGTCGATCCAGTACTTC. Translation: CATLRDPASIQYF. The full variable domain, its missing parts supplied by reference TRBV7-6 and TRBJ2-5, is GAGVSQSPRYKVTKRGQDVALRCDPISGHVSLYWYRQALGQGPEFLTYFNYEAQQDKSGLPNDRFSAERPEGSISTLTIQRTEQRDSAMYRCATLRDPASIQYFGPGTRLLVL.